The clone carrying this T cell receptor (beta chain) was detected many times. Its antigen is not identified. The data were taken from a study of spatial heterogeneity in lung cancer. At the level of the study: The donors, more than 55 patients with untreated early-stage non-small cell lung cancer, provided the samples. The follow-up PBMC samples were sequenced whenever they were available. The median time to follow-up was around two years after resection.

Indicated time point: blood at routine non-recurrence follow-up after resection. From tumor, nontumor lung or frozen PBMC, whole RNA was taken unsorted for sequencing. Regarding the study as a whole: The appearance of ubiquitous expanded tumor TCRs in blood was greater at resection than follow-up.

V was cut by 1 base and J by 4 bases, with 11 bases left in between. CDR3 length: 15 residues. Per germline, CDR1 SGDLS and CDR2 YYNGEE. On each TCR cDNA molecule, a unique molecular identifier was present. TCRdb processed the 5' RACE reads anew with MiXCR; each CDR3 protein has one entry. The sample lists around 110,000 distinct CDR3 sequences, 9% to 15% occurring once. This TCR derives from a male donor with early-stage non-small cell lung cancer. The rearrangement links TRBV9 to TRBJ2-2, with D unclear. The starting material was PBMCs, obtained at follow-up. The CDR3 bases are TGTGCCAGCAGCGTATCCGGCCGCGGCACCGGGGAGCTGTTTTTT. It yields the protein CASSVSGRGTGELFF. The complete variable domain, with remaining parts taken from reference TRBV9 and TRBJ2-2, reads DSGVTQTPKHLITATGQRVTLRCSPRSGDLSVYWYQQSLDQGLQFLIQYYNGEERAKGNILERFSAQQFPDLHSELNLSSLELGDSALYFCASSVSGRGTGELFFGEGSRLTVL.